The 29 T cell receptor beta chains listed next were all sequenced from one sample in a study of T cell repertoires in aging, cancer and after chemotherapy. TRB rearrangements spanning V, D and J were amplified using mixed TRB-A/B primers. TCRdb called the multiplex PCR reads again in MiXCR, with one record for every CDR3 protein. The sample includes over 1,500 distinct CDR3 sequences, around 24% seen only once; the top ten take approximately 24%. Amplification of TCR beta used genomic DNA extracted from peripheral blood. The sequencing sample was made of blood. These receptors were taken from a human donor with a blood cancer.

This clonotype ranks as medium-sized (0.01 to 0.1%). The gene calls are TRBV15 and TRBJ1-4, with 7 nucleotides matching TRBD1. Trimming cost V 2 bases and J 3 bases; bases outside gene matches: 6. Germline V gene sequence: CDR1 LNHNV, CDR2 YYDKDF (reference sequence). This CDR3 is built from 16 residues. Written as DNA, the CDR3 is TGTGCCACCAGCAGACTTAAGGGGGCGGCTAATGAAAAACTGTTTTTT. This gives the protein CATSRLKGAANEKLFF.

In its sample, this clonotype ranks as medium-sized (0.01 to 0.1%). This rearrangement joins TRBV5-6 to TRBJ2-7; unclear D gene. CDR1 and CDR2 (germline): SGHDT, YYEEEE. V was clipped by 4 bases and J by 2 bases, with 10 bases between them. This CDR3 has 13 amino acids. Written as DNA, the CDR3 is TGTGCCAGCAGCCGGACGGCCACCTACGAGCAGTACGTC. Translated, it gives CASSRTATYEQYV.

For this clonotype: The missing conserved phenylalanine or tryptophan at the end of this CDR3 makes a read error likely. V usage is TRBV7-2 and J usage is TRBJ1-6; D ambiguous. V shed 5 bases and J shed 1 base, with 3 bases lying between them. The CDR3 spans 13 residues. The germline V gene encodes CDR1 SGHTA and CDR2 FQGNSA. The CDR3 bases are TGTGCCAGCAGCCTATCCTATAATTCACCCCTCCACTCT. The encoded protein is CASSLSYNSPLHS.

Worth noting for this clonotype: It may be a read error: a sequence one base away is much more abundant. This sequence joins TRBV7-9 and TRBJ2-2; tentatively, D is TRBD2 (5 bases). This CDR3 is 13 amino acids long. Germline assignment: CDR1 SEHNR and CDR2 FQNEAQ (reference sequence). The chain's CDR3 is CASSPWEPGKLFF. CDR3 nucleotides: TGTGCCAGCAGCCCATGGGAGCCCGGGAAGCTGTTTTTT.

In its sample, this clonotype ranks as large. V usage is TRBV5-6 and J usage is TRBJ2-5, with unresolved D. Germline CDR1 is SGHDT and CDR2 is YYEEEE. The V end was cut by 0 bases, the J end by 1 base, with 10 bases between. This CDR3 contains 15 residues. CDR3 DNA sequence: TGTGCCAGCAGCTTGGCGGCTATGCCCCAAGAGACCCAGTACTTC. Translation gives CASSLAAMPQETQYF.

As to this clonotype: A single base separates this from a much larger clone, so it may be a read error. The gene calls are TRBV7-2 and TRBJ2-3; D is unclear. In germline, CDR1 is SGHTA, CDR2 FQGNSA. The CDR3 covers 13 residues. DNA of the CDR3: TGTGCCAGCAGCTTGTTGTACACAGATATGCAGTATTTT. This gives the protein CASSLLYTDMQYF.

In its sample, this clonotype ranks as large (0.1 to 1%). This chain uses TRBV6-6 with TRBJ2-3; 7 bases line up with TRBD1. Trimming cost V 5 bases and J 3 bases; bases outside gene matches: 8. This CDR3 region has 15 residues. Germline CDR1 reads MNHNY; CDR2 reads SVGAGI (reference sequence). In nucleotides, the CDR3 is TGTGCCAGCAGTCCCGACAGGGAAAGGACAGATACGCAGTATTTT. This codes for CASSPDRERTDTQYF.

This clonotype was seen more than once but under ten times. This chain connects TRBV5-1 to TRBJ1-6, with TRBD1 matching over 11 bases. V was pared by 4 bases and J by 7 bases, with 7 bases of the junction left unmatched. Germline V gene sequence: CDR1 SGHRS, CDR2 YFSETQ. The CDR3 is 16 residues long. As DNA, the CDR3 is TGCGCCAGCAGCGAGGGGACAGGGGGAGGAAATTCACCCCTCCACTTT. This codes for CASSEGTGGGNSPLHF.

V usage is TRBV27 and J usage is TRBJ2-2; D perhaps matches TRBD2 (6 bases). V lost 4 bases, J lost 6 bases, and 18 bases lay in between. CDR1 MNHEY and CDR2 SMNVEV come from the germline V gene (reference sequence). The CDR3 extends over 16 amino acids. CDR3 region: CASSSSGSPVSGELFF. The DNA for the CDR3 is TGTGCCAGCAGTTCCTCCGGGAGTCCCGTGTCCGGGGAGCTGTTTTTT.

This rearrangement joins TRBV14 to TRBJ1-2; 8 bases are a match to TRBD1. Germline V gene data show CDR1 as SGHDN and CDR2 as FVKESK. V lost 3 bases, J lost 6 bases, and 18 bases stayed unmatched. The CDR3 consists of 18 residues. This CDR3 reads CASSHITFRTGKKDGYTF. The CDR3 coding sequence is TGTGCCAGCAGCCATATTACGTTCCGGACAGGGAAAAAAGATGGCTACACCTTC.

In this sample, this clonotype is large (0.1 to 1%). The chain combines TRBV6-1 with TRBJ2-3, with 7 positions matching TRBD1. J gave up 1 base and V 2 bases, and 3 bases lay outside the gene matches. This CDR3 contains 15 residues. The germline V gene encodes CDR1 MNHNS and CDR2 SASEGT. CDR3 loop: CASSEPGQGTDTQYF. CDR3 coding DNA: TGTGCCAGCAGTGAACCCGGACAGGGCACAGATACGCAGTATTTT.

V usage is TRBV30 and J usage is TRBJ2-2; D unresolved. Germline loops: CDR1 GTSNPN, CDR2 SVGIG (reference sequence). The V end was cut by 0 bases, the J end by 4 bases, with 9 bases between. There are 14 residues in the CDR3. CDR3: CAWSVGGPTGELFF. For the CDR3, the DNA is TGTGCCTGGAGTGTGGGTGGGCCCACCGGGGAGCTGTTTTTT.

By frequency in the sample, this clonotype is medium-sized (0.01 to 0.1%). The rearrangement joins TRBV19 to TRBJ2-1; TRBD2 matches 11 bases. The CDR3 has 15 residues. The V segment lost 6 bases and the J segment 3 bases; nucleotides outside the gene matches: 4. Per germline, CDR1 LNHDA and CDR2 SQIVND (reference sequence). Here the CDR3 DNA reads TGTGCCAGTAGCCAGACTAGCGGGGACTACAATGAGCAGTTCTTC. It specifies CASSQTSGDYNEQFF.

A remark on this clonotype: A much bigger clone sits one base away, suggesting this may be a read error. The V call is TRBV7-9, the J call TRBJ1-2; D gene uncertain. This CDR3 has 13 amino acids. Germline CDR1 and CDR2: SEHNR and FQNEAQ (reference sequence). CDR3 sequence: CVSSLGDSGGYTF. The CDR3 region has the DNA TGTGTCAGCAGCTTAGGAGATTCCGGCGGCTACACCTTC. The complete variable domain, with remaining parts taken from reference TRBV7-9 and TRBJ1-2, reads DTGVSQNPRHKITKRGQNVTFRCDPISEHNRLYWYRQTLGQGPEFLTYFQNEAQLEKSRLLSDRFSAERPKGSFSTLEIQRTEQGDSAMYLCVSSLGDSGGYTFGSGTRLTVV.

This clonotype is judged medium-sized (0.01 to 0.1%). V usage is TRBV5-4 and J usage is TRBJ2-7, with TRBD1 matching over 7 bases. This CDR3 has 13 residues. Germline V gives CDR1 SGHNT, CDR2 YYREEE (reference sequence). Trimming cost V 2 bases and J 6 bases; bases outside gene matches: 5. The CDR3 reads CASSFWDRGEQYV. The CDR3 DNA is TGTGCCAGCAGCTTTTGGGACAGAGGCGAGCAGTACGTC.

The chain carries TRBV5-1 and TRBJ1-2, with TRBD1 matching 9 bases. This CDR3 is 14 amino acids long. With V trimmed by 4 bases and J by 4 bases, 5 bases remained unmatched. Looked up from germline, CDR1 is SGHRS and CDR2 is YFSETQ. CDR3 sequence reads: CASSPGTGPYGYTF. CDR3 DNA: TGCGCCAGCAGCCCCGGGACAGGGCCCTATGGCTACACCTTC.

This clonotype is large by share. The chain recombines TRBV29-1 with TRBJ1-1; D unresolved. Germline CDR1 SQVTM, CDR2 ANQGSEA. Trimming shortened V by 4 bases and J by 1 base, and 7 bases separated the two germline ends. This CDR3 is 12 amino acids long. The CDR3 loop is CSVGGWNTEAFF. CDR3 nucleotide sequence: TGCAGCGTTGGCGGATGGAACACTGAAGCTTTCTTT.

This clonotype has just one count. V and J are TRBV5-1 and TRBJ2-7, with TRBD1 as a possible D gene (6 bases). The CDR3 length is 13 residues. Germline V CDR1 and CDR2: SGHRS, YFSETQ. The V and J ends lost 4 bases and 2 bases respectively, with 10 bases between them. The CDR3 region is CASSERDTYEQYF. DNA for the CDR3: TGCGCCAGCAGCGAACGGGACACCTACGAGCAGTACTTC.

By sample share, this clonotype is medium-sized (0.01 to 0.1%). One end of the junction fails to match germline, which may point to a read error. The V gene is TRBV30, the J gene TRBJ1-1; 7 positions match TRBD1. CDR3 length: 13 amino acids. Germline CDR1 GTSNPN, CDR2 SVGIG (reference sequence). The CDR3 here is CARREGAGTEAFF. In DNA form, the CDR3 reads TGTGCCCGGAGAGAGGGGGCTGGCACTGAAGCTTTCTTT.

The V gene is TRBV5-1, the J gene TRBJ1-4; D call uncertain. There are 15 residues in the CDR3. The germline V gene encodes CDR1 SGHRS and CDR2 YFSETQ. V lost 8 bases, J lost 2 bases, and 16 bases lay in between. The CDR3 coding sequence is TGCGCCAGTCAGACTGGGGATGGGACTAATGAAAAACTGTTTTTT. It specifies CASQTGDGTNEKLFF.

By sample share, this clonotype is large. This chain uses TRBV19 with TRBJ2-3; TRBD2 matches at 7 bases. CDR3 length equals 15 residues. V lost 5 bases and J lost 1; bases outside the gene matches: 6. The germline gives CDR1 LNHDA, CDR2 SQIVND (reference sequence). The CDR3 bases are TGTGCCAGTAGTCTGGGGGGGAGAGGCACAGATACGCAGTATTTT. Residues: CASSLGGRGTDTQYF.

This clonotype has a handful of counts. The CDR3 DNA reads as TGTGCCAGCAGCCAGTTAGGGGATTGGAACACTGAAGCTTTCTTT. It yields the protein CASSQLGDWNTEAFF. The chain joins TRBV14 to TRBJ1-1; D perhaps matches TRBD1 (5 bases). V dropped 3 bases and J dropped 1 base, with 12 bases sitting between them. CDR3 length: 15 residues. Germline loops: CDR1 SGHDN, CDR2 FVKESK. The full variable domain, its missing parts supplied by reference TRBV14 and TRBJ1-1, is EAGVTQFPSHSVIEKGQTVTLRCDPISGHDNLYWYRRVMGKEIKFLLHFVKESKQDESGMPNNRFLAERTGGTYSTLKVQPAELEDSGVYFCASSQLGDWNTEAFFGQGTRLTVV.

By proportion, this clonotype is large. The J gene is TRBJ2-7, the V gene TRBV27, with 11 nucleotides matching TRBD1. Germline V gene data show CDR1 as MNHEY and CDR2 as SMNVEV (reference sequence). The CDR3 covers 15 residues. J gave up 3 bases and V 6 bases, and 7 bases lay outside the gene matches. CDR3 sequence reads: CASRLGTGGDYEQYF. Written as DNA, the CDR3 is TGTGCCAGCAGGCTGGGGACAGGGGGAGACTACGAGCAGTACTTC.

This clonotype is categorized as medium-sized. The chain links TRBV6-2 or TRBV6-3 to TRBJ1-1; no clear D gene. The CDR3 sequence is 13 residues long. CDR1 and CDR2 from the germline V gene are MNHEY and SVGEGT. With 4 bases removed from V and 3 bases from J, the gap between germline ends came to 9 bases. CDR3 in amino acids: CASSFDGYTEAFF. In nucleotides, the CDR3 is TGTGCCAGCAGTTTCGACGGATACACTGAAGCTTTCTTT.

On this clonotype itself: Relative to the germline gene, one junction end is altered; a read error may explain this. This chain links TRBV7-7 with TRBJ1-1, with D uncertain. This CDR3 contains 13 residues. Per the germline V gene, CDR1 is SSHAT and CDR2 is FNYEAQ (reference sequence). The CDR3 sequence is CASSLDVNTEAFF. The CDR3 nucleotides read TGTGCTAGCAGCTTAGACGTGAACACTGAAGCTTTCTTT.

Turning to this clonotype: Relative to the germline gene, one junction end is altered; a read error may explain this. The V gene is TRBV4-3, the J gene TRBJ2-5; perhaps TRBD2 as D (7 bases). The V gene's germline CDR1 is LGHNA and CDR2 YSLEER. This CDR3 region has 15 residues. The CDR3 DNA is TGCGCCAGCAGCCAAGAGGGGGGGGGCCAAGAGACCCAGTACTTT. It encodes CASSQEGGGQETQYF.

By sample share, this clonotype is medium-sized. The CDR3: CASSQDYTGTGYTF. DNA of the CDR3: TGCGCCAGCAGCCAAGATTACACAGGGACTGGCTACACCTTC. This rearrangement joins TRBV4-3 to TRBJ1-2; possibly TRBD1 for D (6 bases). Trimming removed 0 bases at V and 7 bases at J, with 12 bases between. The CDR3 runs to 14 residues. Germline CDR1 and CDR2: LGHNA and YSLEER.

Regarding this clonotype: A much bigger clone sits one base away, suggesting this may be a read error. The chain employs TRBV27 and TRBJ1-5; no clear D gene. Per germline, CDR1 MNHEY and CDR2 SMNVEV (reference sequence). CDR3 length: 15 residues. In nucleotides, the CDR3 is TGTGTCAGCAGTCCCACTCGGGTAGGGTATCAGCCCCAGCATTTT. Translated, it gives CVSSPTRVGYQPQHF.

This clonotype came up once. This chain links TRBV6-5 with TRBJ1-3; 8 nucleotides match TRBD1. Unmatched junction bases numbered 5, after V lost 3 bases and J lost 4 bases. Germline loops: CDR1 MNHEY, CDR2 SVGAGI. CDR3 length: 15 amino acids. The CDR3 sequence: CASSYGQGTGNTIYF. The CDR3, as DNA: TGTGCCAGCAGTTATGGACAGGGTACAGGAAACACCATATATTTT.